Ten or more counts support the clone carrying this TCR beta chain. In germline, CDR1 is GTSNPN, CDR2 SVGIG (reference sequence). Trimming took off 4 bases at V and 0 bases at J, with 8 bases between the two ends. This CDR3 has 13 residues. The data were obtained in a study of breast tumors, draining lymph nodes, adjacent tissues. In TCRdb, the multiplex PCR reads were re-called with MiXCR into one record per CDR3 protein. This sample has fewer than 200,000 distinct CDR3 sequences, with 30% to 35% found just once. The lymph nodes were axillary draining lymph nodes from breast cancer patients. Sample: axillary lymph node tissue. This receptor was taken from a female donor with breast cancer. Some clones in this sample may be carry-over from other donors' samples. This sequence joins TRBV30 and TRBJ2-3; unclear D gene. The CDR3 spells CAWTDGSTDTQYF. In DNA form, the CDR3 reads TGTGCCTGGACCGACGGGAGCACAGATACGCAGTATTTT.